Each of the 18 T cell receptor beta chains below was sequenced from the same sample in a study of monozygotic twins with inflammatory bowel disease. TCRdb processed the 5' RACE reads again and assigns one entry to each CDR3 protein, with no DNA. The specimen's table records a few hundred thousand distinct CDR3 sequences. The sample was blood. The receptors stem from a human donor with ulcerative colitis or Crohn's disease, or a healthy co-twin of an affected twin (not recorded which).

The chain has TRBV7-2 and TRBJ2-3. In germline, CDR1 is SGHTA, CDR2 FQGNSA. The CDR3 covers 16 residues. Here the CDR3 reads CASSLDQITSTDTQYF.

The chain is built from TRBV6-2 or TRBV6-3 and TRBJ2-3; the TRBD1 assignment by TCRdb is unverifiable without DNA. The germline V gene has CDR1 MNHEY and CDR2 SVGEGT. The CDR3 loop spans 15 amino acids. CDR3 region: CASSPMTGSTDTQYF.

V usage is TRBV6-2 or TRBV6-3 and J usage is TRBJ2-4; TCRdb returns TRBD1, unconfirmable since there is no DNA. Germline V lookup: CDR1 MNHEY, CDR2 SVGEGT. The CDR3 spans 16 residues. CDR3: CASSSVGTPAKNIQYF.

The V call is TRBV7-9, the J call TRBJ2-3; TCRdb outputs TRBD2, but without DNA this stays unchecked. The CDR3 is 13 residues long. Germline values: CDR1 SEHNR, CDR2 FQNEAQ (reference sequence). CDR3 in amino acids: CASRRDLTDTQYF.

The chain joins TRBV20-1 to TRBJ1-1; there is no DNA to check the TCRdb D call of TRBD1. This CDR3 contains 15 residues. Germline V gene lookup returns CDR1 DFQATT and CDR2 SNEGSKA (reference sequence). The CDR3 protein is CSAPSGDKKNTEAFF.

The chain combines TRBV20-1 with TRBJ1-4. The CDR3 loop spans 15 amino acids. CDR1 is DFQATT and CDR2 is SNEGSKA in the germline V gene (reference sequence). CDR3 protein: CSARPESGSREKLFF.

V usage is TRBV11-3 and J usage is TRBJ2-1; TCRdb's assignment of TRBD1 cannot be checked, as there is no DNA. Germline lookup yields CDR1 SGHNT and CDR2 YENEEA. This CDR3 is built from 15 residues. CDR3 protein: CASSLGTGWHNEQFF.

This chain links TRBV10-3 with TRBJ1-6. This CDR3 has 11 amino acids. Germline CDR1 reads ENHRY; CDR2 reads SYGVKD. The CDR3 is CAISDGSPLHF.

This sequence joins TRBV7-2 and TRBJ2-4; TCRdb selects TRBD1, and the lack of DNA leaves this call unchecked. The germline gives CDR1 SGHTA, CDR2 FQGNSA. The CDR3 totals 14 residues. CDR3: CASSLSNARGFQYF.

This chain links TRBV4-2 with TRBJ2-2. Germline V lookup: CDR1 LGHNA, CDR2 YNFKEQ. The CDR3 extends over 16 amino acids. The CDR3 protein is CASSQDSLSNTGELFF.

The gene calls are TRBV7-8 and TRBJ2-7; TCRdb names TRBD1, which stays unverified in the absence of DNA. This CDR3 is built from 16 residues. Germline loops: CDR1 SGHVS, CDR2 FQNEAQ. CDR3 amino acids: CASSPLDRDSFYEQYF.

This CDR3 reads CASSLIDGELFF. The chain is built from TRBV5-6 and TRBJ2-2. This CDR3 has 12 amino acids. Germline-derived CDR1 and CDR2 are SGHDT and YYEEEE.

The rearrangement links TRBV15 to TRBJ1-5; TCRdb calls TRBD1, which cannot be checked without DNA. The germline V gene has CDR1 LNHNV and CDR2 YYDKDF (reference sequence). The CDR3 runs 15 residues. This chain's CDR3 is CATSREGGEGQPQHF.

V gene TRBV4-3 combines with J gene TRBJ2-5; TCRdb reports TRBD1, a call that lacks DNA to check it against. Germline-derived CDR1 and CDR2 are LGHNA and YSLEER. There are 16 residues in the CDR3. CDR3 amino acids: CASSQVPNKLGETQYF.

The genes are TRBV5-1 and TRBJ1-1. The CDR3 extends over 15 amino acids. Germline V gene sequence: CDR1 SGHRS, CDR2 YFSETQ. The CDR3 loop reads CASSLVGRATTEAFF.

V is TRBV7-9 and J is TRBJ2-3; TCRdb indicates TRBD2, and absent DNA this call remains unverified. Germline V gene lookup returns CDR1 SEHNR and CDR2 FQNEAQ (reference sequence). This CDR3 is 13 amino acids long. This CDR3 reads CATRLDGTDTQYF.

The gene calls are TRBV20-1 and TRBJ1-4; lacking DNA, the TRBD1 call made by TCRdb goes unchecked. The CDR3 has 14 amino acids. CDR1 DFQATT and CDR2 SNEGSKA come from the germline V gene (reference sequence). CDR3 sequence: CRAYGTGSHEKLFF.

The chain is built from TRBV29-1 and TRBJ1-1; TCRdb selects TRBD1, and the lack of DNA leaves this call unchecked. This CDR3 region has 12 residues. CDR1 and CDR2 (germline): SQVTM, ANQGSEA. The CDR3 loop is CSERTGDTEAFF.